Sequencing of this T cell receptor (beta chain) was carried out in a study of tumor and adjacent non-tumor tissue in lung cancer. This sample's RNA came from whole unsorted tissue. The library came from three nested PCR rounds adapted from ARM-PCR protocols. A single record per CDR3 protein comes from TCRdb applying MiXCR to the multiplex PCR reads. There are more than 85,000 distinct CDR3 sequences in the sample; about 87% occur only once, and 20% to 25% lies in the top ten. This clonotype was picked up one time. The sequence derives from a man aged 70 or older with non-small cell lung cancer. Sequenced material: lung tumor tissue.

CDR3: CSVRGQGVEAFF. In nucleotides, the CDR3 is TGCAGCGTACGGGGCCAGGGCGTCGAAGCTTTCTTT. The chain employs TRBV29-1 and TRBJ1-1; D might be TRBD1 (5 bases). This CDR3 region has 12 residues. Trimming took 6 bases from V and 8 from J, leaving 16 bases between them. The V gene's germline CDR1 is SQVTM and CDR2 ANQGSEA.